Shown below are 8 T cell receptor beta chains from a single sample sequenced in a study of cytomegalovirus exposure and HLA in healthy donors. The PCR had 60 Vbeta and 13 Jbeta primers. Some clones are missing from TCRdb's copy, which holds only in-frame ones; the method was immunoSEQ multiplex PCR. The profile shows some 98,000 clones, about 81% of them singletons. The sequenced sample was PBMCs. These receptors came from a man aged 35-49 years in good health and CMV-seronegative.

The rearrangement uses TRBV19 and TRBJ2-1; 8 nucleotides line up with TRBD2. Germline V gene data show CDR1 as LNHDA and CDR2 as SQIVND (reference sequence). The CDR3 consists of 15 residues. J gave up 3 bases and V 4 bases, and 5 bases lay outside the gene matches. The CDR3 DNA is TGTGCCAGTAGTAGATCGGGGGGGTACTACAATGAGCAGTTCTTC. It specifies CASSRSGGYYNEQFF.

The table lists this clone with a few counts. The rearrangement joins TRBV11-2 to TRBJ1-4, with 8 bases identical to TRBD1. The trim removed 1 base at V and 4 bases at J, leaving 2 bases unmatched. The germline V gene has CDR1 SGHAT and CDR2 FQNNGV. The length of the CDR3 is 15 residues. CDR3 nucleotides: TGTGCCAGCAGCTTAGGGGACAGGTATAATGAAAAACTGTTTTTT. This encodes CASSLGDRYNEKLFF.

This chain joins TRBV2 and TRBJ1-3; 7 nucleotides line up with TRBD1. V dropped 2 bases and J dropped 0; count of bases not matched to a gene: 4. The CDR3 totals 16 residues. Germline CDR1 SNHLY, CDR2 FYNNEI. The CDR3 region has the DNA TGTGCCAGCAGTGAAACAGGGGCCGTCTCTGGAAACACCATATATTTT. Its protein is CASSETGAVSGNTIYF.

V and J are TRBV7-9 and TRBJ1-1, with D unclear. Deletions cut 1 base from V and 7 bases from J, with 7 bases between. Germline CDR1 and CDR2: SEHNR and FQNEAQ (reference sequence). This CDR3 spans 12 amino acids. DNA of the CDR3: TGTGCCAGCAGCTTAGGGGCCGGTGAAGCTTTCTTT. Translated, it gives CASSLGAGEAFF.

This clone was seen a handful of times. The J gene is TRBJ2-6, the V gene TRBV14; D may be TRBD1 (6 bases). V lost 3 bases and J lost 4, with 19 bases in between. Germline V lookup: CDR1 SGHDN, CDR2 FVKESK. The CDR3 is 18 amino acids. Here the CDR3 reads CASSQGQGGVRGANVLTF. DNA of the CDR3: TGTGCCAGCAGCCAGGGACAAGGTGGAGTAAGGGGGGCCAACGTCCTGACTTTC.

This rearrangement joins TRBV4-1 to TRBJ1-5, with D possibly being TRBD1 (5 bases). The ends were cut back, 4 bases at V and 7 bases at J, with 14 bases in the middle. This CDR3 contains 14 residues. From germline, CDR1 is MGHRA and CDR2 YSYEKL. The CDR3: CASSRLGGAQPQHF. The CDR3, as DNA: TGCGCCAGCAGCCGTTTAGGAGGGGCCCAGCCCCAGCATTTT.

V usage is TRBV6-1 and J usage is TRBJ2-7, with 8 bases aligning to TRBD1. The CDR3 has 14 amino acids. The junction had 6 bases not matched to a gene; V was cut back by 6 bases and J by 2 bases. Per germline, CDR1 MNHNS and CDR2 SASEGT. CDR3 nucleotides: TGTGCCAGCAGGACAGGGGTCTTAGCCTACGAGCAGTACTTC. Protein product: CASRTGVLAYEQYF.

The V gene is TRBV7-2, the J gene TRBJ1-2, with TRBD1 identical over 8 bases. The CDR3 has 15 residues. The ends lost 1 base at V and 8 bases at J; junction bases unmatched: 9. Germline loops: CDR1 SGHTA, CDR2 FQGNSA. For the CDR3, the DNA is TGTGCCAGCAGCTTAGATGGGACAGGCCCCCACGGCTACACCTTC. It specifies CASSLDGTGPHGYTF.